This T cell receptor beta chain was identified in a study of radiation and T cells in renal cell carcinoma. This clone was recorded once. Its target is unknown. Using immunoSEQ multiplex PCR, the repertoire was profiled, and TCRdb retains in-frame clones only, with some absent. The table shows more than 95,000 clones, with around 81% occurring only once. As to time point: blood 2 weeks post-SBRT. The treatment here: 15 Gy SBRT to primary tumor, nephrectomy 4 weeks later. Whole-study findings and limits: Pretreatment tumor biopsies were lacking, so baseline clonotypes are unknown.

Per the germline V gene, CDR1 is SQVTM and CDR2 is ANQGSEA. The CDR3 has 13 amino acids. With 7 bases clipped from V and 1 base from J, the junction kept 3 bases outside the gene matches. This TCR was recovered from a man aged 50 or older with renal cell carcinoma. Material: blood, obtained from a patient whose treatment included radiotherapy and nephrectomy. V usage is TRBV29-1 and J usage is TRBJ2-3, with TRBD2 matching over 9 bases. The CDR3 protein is CSARTSGTDTQYF. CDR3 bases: TGCAGCGCCAGGACTAGCGGCACAGATACGCAGTATTTT.